The entry below gives a single TCR beta chain sequence along with its context. Its specificity is not known. The entry originates in a study of glioma-infiltrating T cells. Using RNA template, CDR3s of TCR alpha and beta were amplified with iRepertoire arm-PCR. For one-step reverse transcription and amplification, about 90-400 ng of tissue mRNA or PBMC total RNA was used. TCRdb analysed the multiplex PCR reads with MiXCR anew, one entry per CDR3 protein. The repertoire includes around 170,000 distinct CDR3 sequences, around 42% of them detected once, and 4% to 6.5% sits in the top ten. Study-level results: Non-neoplastic patients had below-expected tissue-blood divergence, while all gliomas exceeded expectation.

This sequence originates from a human donor with low-grade glioma or glioblastoma, undergoing nonglioma brain surgery, or in good health (not recorded which). The specimen sequenced was glioma tissue, nonneoplastic brain tissue, or PBMCs (not recorded which).

CDR3 in amino acids: CASRSLQGLSEAFF. Here the CDR3 DNA reads TGTGCCAGCAGGAGCCTACAGGGGTTGTCTGAAGCTTTCTTT. This chain uses TRBV28 with TRBJ1-1, with TRBD1 identical over 7 bases. V lost 6 bases to trimming and J lost 6 bases; unmatched junction nucleotides: 10. Germline V CDR1 and CDR2: MDHEN, SYDVKM. There are 14 residues in the CDR3.